This TCR beta chain is drawn from a study of blood T cell repertoires in COVID-19. Study at large: T cells, B-cell-depleted T cells, or PBMCs supplied cDNA or gDNA.

Original handling: Cell counts per sample came from amplifying reference gene primers. Here immunoSEQ multiplex PCR was the method, and the copy in TCRdb shows in-frame clones only, minus some. V and J calls and clone size come straight from that table; D and trimming were deduced from the DNA. The data show some 94,000 clones, around nine tenths seen once. Per the germline V gene, CDR1 is KGHDR and CDR2 is SFDVKD. This CDR3 region has 17 residues. Trimming took 3 bases from V and 1 from J; bases not matched to a gene: 7. Input material: peripheral blood. The chain combines TRBV24-1 with TRBJ1-5, with TRBD1 matching over 8 bases. The TCR sequence derives from a human donor in a cohort sampled during active COVID-19. The DNA for the CDR3 is TGTGCCACCAGTGATCCTAAACAGGGGGGAAGCAATCAGCCCCAGCATTTT. Translation: CATSDPKQGGSNQPQHF.